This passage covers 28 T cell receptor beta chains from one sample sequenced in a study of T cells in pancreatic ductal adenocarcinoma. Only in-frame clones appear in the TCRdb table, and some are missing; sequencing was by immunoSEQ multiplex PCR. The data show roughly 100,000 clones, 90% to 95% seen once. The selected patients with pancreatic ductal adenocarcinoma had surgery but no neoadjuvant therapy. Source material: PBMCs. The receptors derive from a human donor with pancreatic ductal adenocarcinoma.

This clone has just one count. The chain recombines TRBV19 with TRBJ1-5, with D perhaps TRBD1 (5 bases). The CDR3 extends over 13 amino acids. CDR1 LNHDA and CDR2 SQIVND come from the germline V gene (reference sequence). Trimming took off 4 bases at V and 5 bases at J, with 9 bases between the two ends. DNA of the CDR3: TGTGCCAGTAGTACTCAGGGCGATCAGCCCCAGCATTTT. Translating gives CASSTQGDQPQHF.

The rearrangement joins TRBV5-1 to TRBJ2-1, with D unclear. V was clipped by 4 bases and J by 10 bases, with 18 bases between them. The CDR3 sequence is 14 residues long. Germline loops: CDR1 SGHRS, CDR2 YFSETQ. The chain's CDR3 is CASSPPPPLREQFF. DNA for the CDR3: TGCGCCAGCAGCCCCCCACCCCCACTAAGGGAGCAGTTCTTC.

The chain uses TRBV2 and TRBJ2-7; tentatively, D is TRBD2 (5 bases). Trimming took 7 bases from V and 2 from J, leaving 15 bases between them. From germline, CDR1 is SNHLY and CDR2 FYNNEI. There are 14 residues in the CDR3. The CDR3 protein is CASIGGGWAYEQYF. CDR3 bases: TGTGCCAGCATTGGCGGCGGGTGGGCCTACGAGCAGTACTTC. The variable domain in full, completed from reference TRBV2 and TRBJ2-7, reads EPEVTQTPSHQVTQMGQEVILRCVPISNHLYFYWYRQILGQKVEFLVSFYNNEISEKSEIFDDQFSVERPDGSNFTLKIRSTKLEDSAMYFCASIGGGWAYEQYFGPGTRLTVT.

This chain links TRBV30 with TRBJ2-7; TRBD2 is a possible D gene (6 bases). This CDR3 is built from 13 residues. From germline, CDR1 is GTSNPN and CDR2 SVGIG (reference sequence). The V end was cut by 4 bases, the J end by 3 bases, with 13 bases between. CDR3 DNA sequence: TGTGCCTGGAATACGGGACTGAACTACGAGCAGTACTTC. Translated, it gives CAWNTGLNYEQYF.

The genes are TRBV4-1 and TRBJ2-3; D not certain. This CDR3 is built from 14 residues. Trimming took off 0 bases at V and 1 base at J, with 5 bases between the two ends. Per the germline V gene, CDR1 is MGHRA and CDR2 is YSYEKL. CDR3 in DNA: TGCGCCAGCAGCCAAGATCGGGGCACAGATACGCAGTATTTT. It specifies CASSQDRGTDTQYF.

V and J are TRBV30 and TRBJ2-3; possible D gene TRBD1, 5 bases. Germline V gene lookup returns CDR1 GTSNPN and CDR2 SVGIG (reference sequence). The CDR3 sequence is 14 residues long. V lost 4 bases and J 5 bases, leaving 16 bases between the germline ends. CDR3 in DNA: TGTGCCTGGAATCAAAGTCCAGGGATAGATACGCAGTATTTT. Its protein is CAWNQSPGIDTQYF.

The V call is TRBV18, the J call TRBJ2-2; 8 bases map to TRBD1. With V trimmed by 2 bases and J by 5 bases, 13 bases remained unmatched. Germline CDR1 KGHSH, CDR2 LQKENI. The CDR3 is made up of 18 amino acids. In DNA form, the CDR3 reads TGTGCCAGCTCACCAGTTGACAGGGGCTCTTCTTTTACCGGGGAGCTGTTTTTT. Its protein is CASSPVDRGSSFTGELFF.

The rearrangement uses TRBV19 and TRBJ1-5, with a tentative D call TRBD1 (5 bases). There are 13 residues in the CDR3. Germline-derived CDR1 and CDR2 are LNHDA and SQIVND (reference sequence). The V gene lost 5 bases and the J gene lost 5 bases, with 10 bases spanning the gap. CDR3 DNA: TGTGCCAGTAGTTGGAGGGGTGATCAGCCCCAGCATTTT. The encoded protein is CASSWRGDQPQHF.

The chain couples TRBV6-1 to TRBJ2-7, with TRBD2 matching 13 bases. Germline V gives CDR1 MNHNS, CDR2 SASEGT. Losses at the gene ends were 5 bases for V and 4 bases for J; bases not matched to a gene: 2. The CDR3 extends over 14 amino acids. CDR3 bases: TGTGCCAGCAGTCGGACTAGCGGGAGTTACGAGCAGTACTTC. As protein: CASSRTSGSYEQYF.

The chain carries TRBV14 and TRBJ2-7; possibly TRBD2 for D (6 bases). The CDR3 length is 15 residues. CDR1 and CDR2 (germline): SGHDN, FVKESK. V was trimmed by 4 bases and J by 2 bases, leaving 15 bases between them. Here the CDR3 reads CASSPIRGITYEQYF. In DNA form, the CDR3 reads TGTGCCAGCAGCCCTATACGCGGGATCACCTACGAGCAGTACTTC.

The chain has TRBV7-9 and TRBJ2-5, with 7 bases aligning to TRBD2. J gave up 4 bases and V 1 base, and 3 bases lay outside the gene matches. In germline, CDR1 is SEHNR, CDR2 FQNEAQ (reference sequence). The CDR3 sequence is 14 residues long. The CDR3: CASSLGGRGETQYF. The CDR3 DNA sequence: TGTGCCAGCAGCTTAGGAGGGAGGGGAGAGACCCAGTACTTC.

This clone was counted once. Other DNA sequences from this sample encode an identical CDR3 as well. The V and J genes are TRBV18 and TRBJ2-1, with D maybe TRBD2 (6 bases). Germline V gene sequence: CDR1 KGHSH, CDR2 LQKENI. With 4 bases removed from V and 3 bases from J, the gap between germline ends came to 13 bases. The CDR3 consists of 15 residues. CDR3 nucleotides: TGTGCCAGCTCACGCGGGACTGGAGACTACAATGAGCAGTTCTTC. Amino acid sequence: CASSRGTGDYNEQFF.

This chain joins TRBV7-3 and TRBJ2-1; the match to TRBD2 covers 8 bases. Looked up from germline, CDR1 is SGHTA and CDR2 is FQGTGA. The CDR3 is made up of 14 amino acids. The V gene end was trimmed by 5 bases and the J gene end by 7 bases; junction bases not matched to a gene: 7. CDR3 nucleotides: TGTGCCAGCAGCAAAAACGGGGGGGGGAATGAGCAGTTCTTC. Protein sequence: CASSKNGGGNEQFF.

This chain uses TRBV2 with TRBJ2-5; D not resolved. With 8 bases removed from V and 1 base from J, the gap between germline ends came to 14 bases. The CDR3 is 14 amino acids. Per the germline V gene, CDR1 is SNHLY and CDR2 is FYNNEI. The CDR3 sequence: CASLRHLTQETQYF. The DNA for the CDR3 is TGTGCCAGCTTGCGGCACTTGACCCAAGAGACCCAGTACTTC.

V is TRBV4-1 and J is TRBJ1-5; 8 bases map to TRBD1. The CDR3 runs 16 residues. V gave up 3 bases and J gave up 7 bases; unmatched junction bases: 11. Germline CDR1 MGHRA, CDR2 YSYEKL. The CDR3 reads CASSQTGVESGQPQHF. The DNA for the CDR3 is TGCGCCAGCAGCCAGACAGGGGTTGAATCGGGACAGCCCCAGCATTTT.

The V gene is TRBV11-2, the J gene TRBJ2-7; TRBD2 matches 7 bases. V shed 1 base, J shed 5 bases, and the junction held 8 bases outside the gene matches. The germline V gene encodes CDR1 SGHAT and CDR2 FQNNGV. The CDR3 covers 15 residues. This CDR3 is CASSLGGGRFDEQYF. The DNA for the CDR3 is TGTGCCAGCAGCTTAGGCGGCGGGAGATTTGACGAGCAGTACTTC. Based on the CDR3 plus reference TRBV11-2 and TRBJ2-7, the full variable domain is EAGVAQSPRYKIIEKRQSVAFWCNPISGHATLYWYQQILGQGPKLLIQFQNNGVVDDSQLPKDRFSAERLKGVDSTLKIQPAKLEDSAVYLCASSLGGGRFDEQYFGPGTRLTVT.

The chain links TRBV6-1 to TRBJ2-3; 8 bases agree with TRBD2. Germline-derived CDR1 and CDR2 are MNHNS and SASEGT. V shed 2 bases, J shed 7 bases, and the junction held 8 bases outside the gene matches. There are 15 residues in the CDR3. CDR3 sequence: CASSEKRERGNTQYF. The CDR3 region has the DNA TGTGCCAGCAGTGAAAAGCGGGAGCGGGGAAATACGCAGTATTTT.

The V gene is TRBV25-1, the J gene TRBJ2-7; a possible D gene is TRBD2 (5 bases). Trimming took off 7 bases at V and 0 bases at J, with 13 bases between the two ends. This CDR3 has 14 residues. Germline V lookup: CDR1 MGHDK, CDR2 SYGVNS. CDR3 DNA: TGTGCCAGCACCGGCGAAACTAGCTCCTACGAGCAGTACTTC. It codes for CASTGETSSYEQYF.

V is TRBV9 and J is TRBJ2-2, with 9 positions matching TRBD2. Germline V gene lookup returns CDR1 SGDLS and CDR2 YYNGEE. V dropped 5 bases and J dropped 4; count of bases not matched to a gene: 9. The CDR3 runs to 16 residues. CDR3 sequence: CASSLALAGLTGELFF. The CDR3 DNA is TGTGCCAGCAGTCTCGCGCTAGCGGGGCTCACCGGGGAGCTGTTTTTT.

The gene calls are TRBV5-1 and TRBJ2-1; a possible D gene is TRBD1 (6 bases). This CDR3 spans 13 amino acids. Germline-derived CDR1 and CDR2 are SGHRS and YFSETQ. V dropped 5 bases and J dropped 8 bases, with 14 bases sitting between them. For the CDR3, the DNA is TGCGCCAGCAGGCCTACAACAGGGTATGAGCAGTTCTTC. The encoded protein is CASRPTTGYEQFF.

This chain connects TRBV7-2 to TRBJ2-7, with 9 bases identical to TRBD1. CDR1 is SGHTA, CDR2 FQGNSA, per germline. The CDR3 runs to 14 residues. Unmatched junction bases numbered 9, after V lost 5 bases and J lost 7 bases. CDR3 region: CASSVDRGAREQYF. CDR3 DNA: TGTGCCAGCAGCGTTGACAGGGGGGCGCGAGAGCAGTACTTC.

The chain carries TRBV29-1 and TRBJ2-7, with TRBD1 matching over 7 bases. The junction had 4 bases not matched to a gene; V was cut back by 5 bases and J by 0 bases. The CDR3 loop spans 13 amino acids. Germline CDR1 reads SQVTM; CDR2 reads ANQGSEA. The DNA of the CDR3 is TGCAGCGTTCTGACAGGGTTCTCCTACGAGCAGTACTTC. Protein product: CSVLTGFSYEQYF.

The DNA for the CDR3 is TGTGCCAGCAGTGACAGGGGGCCCAGTGGGGCCAACGTCCTGACTTTC. Encoded protein: CASSDRGPSGANVLTF. The chain is built from TRBV6-1 and TRBJ2-6; 8 bases line up with TRBD1. Trimming cost V 3 bases and J 3 bases; bases outside gene matches: 4. The CDR3 loop spans 16 amino acids. Germline values: CDR1 MNHNS, CDR2 SASEGT.

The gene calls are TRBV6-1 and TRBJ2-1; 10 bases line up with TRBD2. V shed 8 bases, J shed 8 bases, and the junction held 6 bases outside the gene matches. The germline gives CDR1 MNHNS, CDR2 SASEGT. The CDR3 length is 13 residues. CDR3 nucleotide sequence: TGTGCCAGCCTAGAACTAGCGGGATATGAGCAGTTCTTC. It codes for CASLELAGYEQFF.

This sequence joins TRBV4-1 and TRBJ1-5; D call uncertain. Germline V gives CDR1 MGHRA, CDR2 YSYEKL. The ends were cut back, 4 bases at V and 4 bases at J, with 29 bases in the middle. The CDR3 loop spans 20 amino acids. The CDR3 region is CASSRHYSGSLYVANQPQHF. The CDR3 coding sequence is TGCGCCAGCAGCCGCCATTATAGTGGGTCTCTTTACGTAGCGAATCAGCCCCAGCATTTT.

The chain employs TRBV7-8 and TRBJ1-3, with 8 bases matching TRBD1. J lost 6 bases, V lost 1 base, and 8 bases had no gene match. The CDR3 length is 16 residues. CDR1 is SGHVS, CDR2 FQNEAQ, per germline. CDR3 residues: CASSLVRSGGLNTIYF. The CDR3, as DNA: TGTGCCAGCAGCTTAGTACGCTCAGGGGGCCTAAACACCATATATTTT.

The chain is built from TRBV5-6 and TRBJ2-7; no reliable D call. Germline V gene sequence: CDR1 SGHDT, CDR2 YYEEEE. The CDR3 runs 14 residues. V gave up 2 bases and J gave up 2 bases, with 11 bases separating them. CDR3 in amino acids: CASSFGVLTYEQYF. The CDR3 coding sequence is TGTGCCAGCAGCTTCGGAGTACTAACCTACGAGCAGTACTTC. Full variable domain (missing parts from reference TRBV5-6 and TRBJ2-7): DAGVTQSPTHLIKTRGQQVTLRCSPKSGHDTVSWYQQALGQGPQFIFQYYEEEERQRGNFPDRFSGHQFPNYSSELNVNALLLGDSALYLCASSFGVLTYEQYFGPGTRLTVT.

The CDR3 protein is CASSDLLVSYEQYF. The CDR3 DNA is TGCGCCAGCAGTGATTTACTAGTTAGCTACGAGCAGTACTTC. The chain uses TRBV10-1 and TRBJ2-7, with D possibly being TRBD2 (5 bases). CDR1 is WNHNN and CDR2 is SYGVQD in the germline V gene (reference sequence). The CDR3 is 14 residues long. V gave up 3 bases and J gave up 3 bases, with 12 bases separating them.